Listed here are 27 T cell receptor beta chains from one sample, sequenced in a study of blood T cells in healthy people across ages. Primed by a sample-barcoded 5' primer and a J-beta primer mix, a second PCR proceeded for roughly 6 to 12 cycles. One entry per CDR3 protein results from TCRdb running MiXCR on the 5' RACE reads. The table includes around 1.7 million distinct CDR3 sequences, 28% detected once. Material: blood. The receptors shown here come from a woman in her twenties or thirties in good health.

This clonotype has ten or more counts. This chain uses TRBV10-3 with TRBJ2-7; 10 nucleotides agree with TRBD2. CDR1 and CDR2 (germline): ENHRY, SYGVKD. V shed 9 bases and J 0 bases; nucleotides not matched to a gene: 2. There are 13 residues in the CDR3. The CDR3 is CAMASGSSYEQYF. In nucleotides, the CDR3 is TGTGCCATGGCTAGCGGGAGCTCCTACGAGCAGTACTTC.

This clonotype was counted at least ten times. V gene TRBV27 combines with J gene TRBJ1-6, with D unresolved. From germline, CDR1 is MNHEY and CDR2 SMNVEV (reference sequence). The CDR3 has 13 residues. V was clipped by 4 bases and J by 4 bases, with 5 bases between them. The CDR3 nucleotides read TGTGCCAGCAGTTATGAGTATAATTCACCCCTCCACTTT. Its translation: CASSYEYNSPLHF.

In its sample, this clonotype was seen a few times. The chain couples TRBV29-1 to TRBJ1-1; D uncertain. The CDR3 contains 10 residues. The V gene's germline CDR1 is SQVTM and CDR2 ANQGSEA. Trimming removed 2 bases from V and 6 bases from J, with 4 bases in between. In DNA, the CDR3 is TGCAGCGTTGAATATCCTGAAGCTTTCTTT. Protein product: CSVEYPEAFF.

This clonotype appeared a few times. The rearrangement uses TRBV2 and TRBJ2-7; 7 nucleotides align to TRBD1. J lost 5 bases, V lost 8 bases, and 9 bases had no gene match. The length of the CDR3 is 13 residues. CDR1 SNHLY and CDR2 FYNNEI come from the germline V gene. This CDR3 is CASGWQGVHEQYF. CDR3 nucleotide sequence: TGTGCCAGCGGGTGGCAGGGGGTCCACGAGCAGTACTTC.

This clonotype was seen a few times. The chain couples TRBV20-1 to TRBJ2-7; TRBD2 agrees at 7 bases. The CDR3 spans 14 residues. V shed 3 bases and J 3 bases; nucleotides not matched to a gene: 8. Germline-derived CDR1 and CDR2 are DFQATT and SNEGSKA (reference sequence). The DNA of the CDR3 is TGCAGTGCTAGGGGGGGGACTTTAGGCTACGAGCAGTACTTC. It translates to CSARGGTLGYEQYF.

This clonotype was observed many times. The genes are TRBV15 and TRBJ2-3; D is undetermined. Trimming stripped 0 bases from V and 4 bases from J, with 5 bases between. The germline CDR1 and CDR2 sequences are LNHNV and YYDKDF (reference sequence). This CDR3 spans 13 amino acids. CDR3 amino acids: CATSRDPADTQYF. CDR3 coding DNA: TGTGCCACCAGCAGAGATCCAGCAGATACGCAGTATTTT. The entire variable domain, with the rest obtained from reference TRBV15 and TRBJ2-3, is as follows: DAMVIQNPRYQVTQFGKPVTLSCSQTLNHNVMYWYQQKSSQAPKLLFHYYDKDFNNEADTPDNFQSRRPNTSFCFLDIRSPGLGDTAMYLCATSRDPADTQYFGPGTRLTVL.

This chain uses TRBV7-9 with TRBJ2-2, with a possible D match to TRBD1 (5 bases). Germline values: CDR1 SEHNR, CDR2 FQNEAQ (reference sequence). The CDR3 runs 17 residues. V was clipped by 5 bases and J by 3 bases, with 19 bases between them. CDR3 residues: CASSPIGAGPDTGELFF. The CDR3 DNA is TGTGCCAGCAGCCCAATAGGGGCCGGGCCAGACACCGGGGAGCTGTTTTTT.

This chain uses TRBV20-1 with TRBJ2-3, with TRBD2 as a possible D gene (7 bases). V lost 0 bases to trimming and J lost 7 bases, with 20 bases between them. This CDR3 has 16 residues. Germline V lookup: CDR1 DFQATT, CDR2 SNEGSKA (reference sequence). The CDR3 spells CSARDAGAGGVYTQYF. Written as DNA, the CDR3 is TGCAGTGCTAGAGATGCGGGGGCTGGGGGCGTATATACGCAGTATTTT.

V is TRBV28 and J is TRBJ1-2; no firm D call. V lost 6 bases, J lost 4 bases, and 15 bases lay in between. Germline V gene lookup returns CDR1 MDHEN and CDR2 SYDVKM. The CDR3 sequence is 14 residues long. The DNA for the CDR3 is TGTGCCAGCAGGTCGGGGTTACTCTTCTATGGCTACACCTTC. It is translated as CASRSGLLFYGYTF.

The chain recombines TRBV2 with TRBJ2-7; TRBD2 is a possible D gene (6 bases). The germline CDR1 and CDR2 sequences are SNHLY and FYNNEI. CDR3 size: 12 residues. The V end lost 0 bases, the J end lost 12 bases, and 12 bases lay between the germline ends. CDR3 sequence (DNA): TGTGCCAGCAGTGAAGCGCGCGGGAAACGGTACTTC. Amino acids: CASSEARGKRYF.

This CDR3 is CASSPPRVNTDTQYF. The CDR3 nucleotides are TGTGCCAGCTCCCCTCCCCGTGTAAACACAGATACGCAGTATTTT. This chain connects TRBV12-3 or TRBV12-4 to TRBJ2-3; D is unresolved. V shed 8 bases and J shed 2 bases, with 17 bases lying between them. The CDR3 loop spans 15 amino acids.

The CDR3 coding sequence is TGCGCCAGCAGCTTGATGGCGGGAAGCACAGATACGCAGTATTTT. This sequence encodes CASSLMAGSTDTQYF. V and J are TRBV5-1 and TRBJ2-3, with D possibly being TRBD2 (6 bases). Trimming shortened V by 1 base and J by 0 bases, and 9 bases separated the two germline ends. The CDR3 contains 15 residues. The germline V gene encodes CDR1 SGHRS and CDR2 YFSETQ.

This chain joins TRBV20-1 and TRBJ2-3; 7 nucleotides match TRBD2. This CDR3 comprises 16 residues. V lost 0 bases and J lost 5; bases outside the gene matches: 11. The germline V gene has CDR1 DFQATT and CDR2 SNEGSKA (reference sequence). The CDR3 nucleotides read TGCAGTGCTAGAGATCAGGGAGCTGCGGGGGTAGATACGCAGTATTTT. Its translation is CSARDQGAAGVDTQYF.

The V call is TRBV10-3, the J call TRBJ2-1, with 7 bases aligning to TRBD2. The CDR3 is made up of 16 amino acids. CDR1 ENHRY and CDR2 SYGVKD come from the germline V gene. V lost 0 bases and J lost 8; bases outside the gene matches: 10. The chain's CDR3 is CAISESLAGVDDEQFF. The CDR3 DNA follows: TGTGCCATCAGTGAGTCGCTTGCGGGAGTCGACGATGAGCAGTTCTTC.

This clonotype was observed a few times. The chain has TRBV28 and TRBJ1-2; maybe TRBD1 (5 bases). The germline gives CDR1 MDHEN, CDR2 SYDVKM. The CDR3 covers 12 residues. The V and J ends lost 6 bases and 5 bases respectively, with 10 bases between them. CDR3 loop: CASRVDTYGYTF. CDR3 coding DNA: TGTGCCAGCAGGGTGGACACATATGGCTACACCTTC.

This clonotype was picked up a small number of times. This chain joins TRBV4-1 and TRBJ1-2, with D unclear. V was shortened by 0 bases and J by 5 bases, with 13 bases between the two germline ends. The V gene's germline CDR1 is MGHRA and CDR2 YSYEKL. The CDR3 sequence is 15 residues long. The CDR3 DNA reads TGCGCCAGCAGCCAAGAAGAGGGCAGGAAATATGGCTACACCTTC. Translated: CASSQEEGRKYGYTF.

V gene TRBV5-1 combines with J gene TRBJ2-6; 7 positions agree with TRBD2. Looked up from germline, CDR1 is SGHRS and CDR2 is YFSETQ. The CDR3 totals 16 residues. J lost 0 bases, V lost 3 bases, and 3 bases had no gene match. The CDR3 DNA follows: TGCGCCAGCAGCTGGCCGGGGGGCTCTGGGGCCAACGTCCTGACTTTC. Translating it yields CASSWPGGSGANVLTF.

The V gene is TRBV7-2, the J gene TRBJ2-3; tentatively, D is TRBD2 (5 bases). The V and J ends lost 2 bases and 3 bases respectively, with 18 bases between them. The CDR3 is made up of 17 amino acids. Germline values: CDR1 SGHTA, CDR2 FQGNSA. The CDR3 reads CASSLIGLGLRTDTQYF. The CDR3 DNA reads as TGTGCCAGCAGCTTAATTGGGTTAGGACTGAGGACAGATACGCAGTATTTT.

This clonotype was seen a single time. The chain couples TRBV7-2 to TRBJ2-3; 8 positions agree with TRBD2. CDR1 and CDR2 from the germline V gene are SGHTA and FQGNSA. CDR3 length: 14 residues. With V trimmed by 6 bases and J by 6 bases, 8 bases remained unmatched. The CDR3 here is CASSKAGVGDTQYF. Here the CDR3 DNA reads TGTGCCAGCAGTAAAGCGGGAGTGGGGGATACGCAGTATTTT.

In its sample, this clonotype was seen many times. DNA of the CDR3: TGCAGCGTTATCGCACAGATGAACACTGAAGCTTTCTTT. Translating gives CSVIAQMNTEAFF. The genes are TRBV29-1 and TRBJ1-1; the D is unclear. The V gene lost 5 bases and the J gene lost 0 bases, with 10 bases spanning the gap. The germline V gene encodes CDR1 SQVTM and CDR2 ANQGSEA. The CDR3 covers 13 residues.

The V and J genes are TRBV7-2 and TRBJ1-6; 7 bases fit TRBD1. The CDR3 has 15 amino acids. Looked up from germline, CDR1 is SGHTA and CDR2 is FQGNSA. V lost 5 bases, J lost 8 bases, and 9 bases stayed unmatched. CDR3 sequence: CASSPGQARDSPLHF. In nucleotides, the CDR3 is TGTGCCAGCAGCCCAGGACAGGCTCGGGATTCACCCCTCCACTTT. The full variable domain, in which reference TRBV7-2 and TRBJ1-6 provide the parts outside the CDR3, is GAGVSQSPSNKVTEKGKDVELRCDPISGHTALYWYRQSLGQGLEFLIYFQGNSAPDKSGLPSDRFSAERTGGSVSTLTIQRTQQEDSAVYLCASSPGQARDSPLHFGNGTRLTVT.

This chain connects TRBV19 to TRBJ2-1; 7 bases match TRBD2. Germline assignment: CDR1 LNHDA and CDR2 SQIVND (reference sequence). CDR3 length: 16 amino acids. The junction had 16 bases not matched to a gene; V was cut back by 6 bases and J by 8 bases. As DNA, the CDR3 is TGTGCCAGTAGGGGTGGGAGGGCCGGTTTTATGTATGAGCAGTTCTTC. Translating it yields CASRGGRAGFMYEQFF.

A note on this clonotype: This may arise from a read error, as a much more abundant clone is one base away. The chain has TRBV4-2 and TRBJ2-1; D might be TRBD1 (5 bases). The CDR3 loop spans 13 amino acids. V gave up 6 bases and J gave up 6 bases, with 12 bases separating them. Germline CDR1 and CDR2: LGHNA and YNFKEQ. CDR3 loop: CASRWGMGNEQFF. CDR3 coding DNA: TGTGCCAGCAGGTGGGGCATGGGCAATGAGCAGTTCTTC.

The table lists this clonotype with many counts. V and J are TRBV29-1 and TRBJ2-7; the D is unclear. Trimming shortened V by 1 base and J by 4 bases, and 11 bases separated the two germline ends. CDR1 SQVTM and CDR2 ANQGSEA come from the germline V gene. The CDR3 has 13 residues. For the CDR3, the DNA is TGCAGCGTTGAAGTGGGAAACGGGTACGAGCAGTACTTC. Encoded protein: CSVEVGNGYEQYF.

This clonotype was recorded at least ten times. V and J are TRBV10-3 and TRBJ2-7, with 11 bases aligning to TRBD2. Germline V gene lookup returns CDR1 ENHRY and CDR2 SYGVKD. V lost 4 bases to trimming and J lost 3 bases; unmatched junction nucleotides: 2. This CDR3 is 14 amino acids long. The CDR3 DNA reads TGTGCCATCAGTGGAGGGACTAGCGGCTACGAGCAGTACTTC. Its translation is CAISGGTSGYEQYF.

This clonotype was observed a few times. The chain employs TRBV12-3 or TRBV12-4 and TRBJ2-5; 10 bases fit TRBD2. The CDR3 extends over 15 amino acids. The ends lost 6 bases at V and 4 bases at J; junction bases unmatched: 8. This CDR3 reads CASSQSGGAGETQYF. The CDR3 DNA reads as TGTGCCAGCAGCCAAAGCGGGGGGGCCGGAGAGACCCAGTACTTC.

The genes are TRBV2 and TRBJ1-1; D remains ambiguous. The germline V and J ends were trimmed by 6 bases and 4 bases, with 12 bases remaining between them. The CDR3 is made up of 13 amino acids. Per the germline V gene, CDR1 is SNHLY and CDR2 is FYNNEI. The CDR3 loop reads CASRSGMITEAFF. The CDR3 nucleotides read TGTGCCAGCAGGAGCGGGATGATCACTGAAGCTTTCTTT.